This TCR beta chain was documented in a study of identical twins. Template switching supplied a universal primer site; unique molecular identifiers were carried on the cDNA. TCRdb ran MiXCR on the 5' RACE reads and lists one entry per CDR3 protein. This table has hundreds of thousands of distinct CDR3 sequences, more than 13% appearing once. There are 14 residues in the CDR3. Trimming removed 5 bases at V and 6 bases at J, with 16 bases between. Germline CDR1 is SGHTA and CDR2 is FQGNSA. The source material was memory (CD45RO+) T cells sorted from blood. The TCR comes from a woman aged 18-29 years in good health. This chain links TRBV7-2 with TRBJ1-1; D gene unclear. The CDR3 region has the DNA TGTGCCAGCAGCCTTAGTTGGGGTATCTCTGAAGCTTTCTTT. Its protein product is CASSLSWGISEAFF. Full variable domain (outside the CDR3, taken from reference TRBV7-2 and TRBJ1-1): GAGVSQSPSNKVTEKGKDVELRCDPISGHTALYWYRQSLGQGLEFLIYFQGNSAPDKSGLPSDRFSAERTGGSVSTLTIQRTQQEDSAVYLCASSLSWGISEAFFGQGTRLTVV.